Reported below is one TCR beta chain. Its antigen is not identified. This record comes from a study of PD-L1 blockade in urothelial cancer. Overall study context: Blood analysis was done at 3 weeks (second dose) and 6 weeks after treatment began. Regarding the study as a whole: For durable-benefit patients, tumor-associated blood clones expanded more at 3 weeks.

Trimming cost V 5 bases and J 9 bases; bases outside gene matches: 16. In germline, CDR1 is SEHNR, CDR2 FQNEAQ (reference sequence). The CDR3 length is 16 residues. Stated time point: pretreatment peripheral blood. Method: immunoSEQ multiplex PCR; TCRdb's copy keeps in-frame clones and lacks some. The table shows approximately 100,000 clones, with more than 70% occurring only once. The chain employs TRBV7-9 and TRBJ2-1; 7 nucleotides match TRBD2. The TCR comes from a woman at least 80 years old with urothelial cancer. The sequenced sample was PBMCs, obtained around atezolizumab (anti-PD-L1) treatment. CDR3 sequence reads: CASSQILPAGTGEQFF. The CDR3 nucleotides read TGTGCCAGCAGCCAAATCCTCCCAGCGGGAACGGGTGAGCAGTTCTTC.